The text below deals with one T cell receptor (beta chain). The antigen is not known. The record originates from a study of vaccination and CD4 T cells after COVID-19. Looking at the study overall: There were six male and four female convalescents, and two of them were Hispanic.

Findings of the study overall: From roughly 21 to 40, the median of SARS-CoV-2-reactive clonotypes rose without reaching significance. Looking at convalescent patients, 304 of their 307 vaccine-specific clones were spike mono-reactive.

The treatment: roughly nine-day PBMC culture with coronavirus spike peptide pools or control peptides (ViraFEST assay). The CDR3 runs to 13 residues. Germline V CDR1 and CDR2: MNHNS, SASEGT. Trimming took 4 bases from V and 3 from J, leaving 10 bases between them. Oncomine TCR Beta short-read sequencing was applied to DNA from cultured CD4+ T cells. Using its own MiXCR run on the PCR reads, TCRdb lists one record per CDR3 protein. This sample yields over 15,000 distinct CDR3 sequences, of which 54% are seen a single time; around 19% belongs to the top ten. The chain recombines TRBV6-1 with TRBJ2-7; no clear D gene. Sequencing was performed on CD4+ T cells from blood, cultured in vitro, taken before SARS-CoV-2 vaccination. The clonotype was recovered from a human donor who had recovered from COVID-19. Here the CDR3 reads CASSGGFFYEQYF. For the CDR3, the DNA is TGTGCCAGCAGTGGTGGATTCTTCTACGAGCAGTACTTC.